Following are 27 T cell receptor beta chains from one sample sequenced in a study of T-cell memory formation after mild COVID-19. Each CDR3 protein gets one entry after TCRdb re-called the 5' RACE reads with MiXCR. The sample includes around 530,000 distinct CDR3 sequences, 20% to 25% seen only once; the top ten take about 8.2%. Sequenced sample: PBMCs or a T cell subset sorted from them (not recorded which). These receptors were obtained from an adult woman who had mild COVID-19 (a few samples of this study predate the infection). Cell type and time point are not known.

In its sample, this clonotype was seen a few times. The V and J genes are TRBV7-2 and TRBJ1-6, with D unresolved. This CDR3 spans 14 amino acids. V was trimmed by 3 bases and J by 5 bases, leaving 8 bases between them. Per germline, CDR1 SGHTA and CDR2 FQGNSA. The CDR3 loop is CASSFGGNNSPLHF. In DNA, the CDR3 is TGTGCCAGCAGCTTCGGCGGGAATAATTCACCCCTCCACTTT.

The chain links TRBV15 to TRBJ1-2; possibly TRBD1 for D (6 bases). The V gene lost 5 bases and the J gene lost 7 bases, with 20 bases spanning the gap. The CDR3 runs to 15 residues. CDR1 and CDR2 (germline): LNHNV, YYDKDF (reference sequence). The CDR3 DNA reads TGTGCCACCAGCTCGGACAGTACACCGGCCGGTGGCTACACCTTC. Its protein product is CATSSDSTPAGGYTF.

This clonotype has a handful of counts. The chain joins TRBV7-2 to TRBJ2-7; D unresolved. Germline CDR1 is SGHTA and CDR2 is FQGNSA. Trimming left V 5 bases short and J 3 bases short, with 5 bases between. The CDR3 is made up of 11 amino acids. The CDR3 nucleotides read TGTGCCAGCAGCGACGTCTACGAGCAGTACTTC. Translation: CASSDVYEQYF.

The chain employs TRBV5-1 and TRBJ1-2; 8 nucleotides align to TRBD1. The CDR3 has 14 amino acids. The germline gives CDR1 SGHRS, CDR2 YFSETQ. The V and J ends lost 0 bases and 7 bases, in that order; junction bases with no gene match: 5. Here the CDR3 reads CASSLDGQGAGYTF. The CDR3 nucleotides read TGCGCCAGCAGCTTGGATGGACAGGGAGCTGGCTACACCTTC.

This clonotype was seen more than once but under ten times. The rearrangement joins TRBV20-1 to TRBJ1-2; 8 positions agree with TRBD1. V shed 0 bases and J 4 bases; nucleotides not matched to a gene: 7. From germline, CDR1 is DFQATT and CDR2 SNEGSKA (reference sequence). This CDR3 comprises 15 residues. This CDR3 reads CSAREYGTGLYGYTF. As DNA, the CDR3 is TGCAGTGCTAGAGAATACGGGACAGGACTCTATGGCTACACCTTC.

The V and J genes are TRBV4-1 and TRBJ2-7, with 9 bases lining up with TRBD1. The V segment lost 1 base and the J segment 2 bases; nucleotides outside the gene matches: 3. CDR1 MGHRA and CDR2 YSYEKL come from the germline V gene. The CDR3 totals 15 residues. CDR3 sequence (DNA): TGCGCCAGCAGCCAAGTTCGACAGGGGGCCTACGAGCAGTACTTC. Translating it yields CASSQVRQGAYEQYF.

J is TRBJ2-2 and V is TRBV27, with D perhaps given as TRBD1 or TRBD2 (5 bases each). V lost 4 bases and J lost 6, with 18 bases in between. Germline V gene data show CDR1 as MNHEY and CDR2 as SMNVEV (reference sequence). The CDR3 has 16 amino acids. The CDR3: CASSSPGKGTPGELFF. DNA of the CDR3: TGTGCCAGCAGTTCCCCTGGCAAGGGGACCCCCGGGGAGCTGTTTTTT.

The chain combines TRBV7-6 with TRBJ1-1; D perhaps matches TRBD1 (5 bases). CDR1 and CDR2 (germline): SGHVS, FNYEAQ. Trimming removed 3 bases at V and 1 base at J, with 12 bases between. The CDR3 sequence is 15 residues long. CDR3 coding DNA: TGTGCCAGCAGCTTGGGCAGGGCTGGGAACACTGAAGCTTTCTTT. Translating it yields CASSLGRAGNTEAFF.

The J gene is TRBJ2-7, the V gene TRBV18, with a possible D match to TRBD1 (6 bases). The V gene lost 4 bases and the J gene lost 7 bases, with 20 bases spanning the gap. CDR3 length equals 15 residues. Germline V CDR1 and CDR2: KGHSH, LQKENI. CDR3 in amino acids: CASSQSRDINPEQYF. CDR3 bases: TGTGCCAGCTCACAAAGCCGGGACATCAACCCGGAGCAGTACTTC. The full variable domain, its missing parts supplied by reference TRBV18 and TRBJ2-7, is NAGVMQNPRHLVRRRGQEARLRCSPMKGHSHVYWYRQLPEEGLKFMVYLQKENIIDESGMPKERFSAEFPKEGPSILRIQQVVRGDSAAYFCASSQSRDINPEQYFGPGTRLTVT.

CDR3 in amino acids: CASSLYPIRNEQFF. The CDR3 nucleotides are TGTGCCAGCAGCTTATACCCCATCCGGAATGAGCAGTTCTTC. This chain links TRBV7-8 with TRBJ2-1; D uncertain. The CDR3 has 14 residues. With 2 bases removed from V and 7 bases from J, the gap between germline ends came to 12 bases. Germline V lookup: CDR1 SGHVS, CDR2 FQNEAQ.

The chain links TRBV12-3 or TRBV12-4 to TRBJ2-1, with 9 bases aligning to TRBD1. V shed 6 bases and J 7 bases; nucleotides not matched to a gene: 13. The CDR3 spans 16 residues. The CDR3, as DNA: TGTGCCAGCAGCCCTGGGGGACAGGGATGGGGAAATGAGCAGTTCTTC. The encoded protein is CASSPGGQGWGNEQFF.

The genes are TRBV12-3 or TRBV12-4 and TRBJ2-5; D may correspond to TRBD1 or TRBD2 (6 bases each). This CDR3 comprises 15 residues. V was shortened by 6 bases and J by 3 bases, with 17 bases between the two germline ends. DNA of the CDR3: TGTGCCAGCAGCCCCGGAGGGGGGCCAGAAGAGACCCAGTACTTC. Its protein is CASSPGGGPEETQYF.

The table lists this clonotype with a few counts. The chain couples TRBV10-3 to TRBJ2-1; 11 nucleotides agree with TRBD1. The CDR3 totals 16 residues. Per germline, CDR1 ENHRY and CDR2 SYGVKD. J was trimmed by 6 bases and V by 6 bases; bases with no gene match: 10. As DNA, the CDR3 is TGTGCCATCAGGGGACAGGGGGTTGTATCGGGCAATGAGCAGTTCTTC. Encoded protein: CAIRGQGVVSGNEQFF.

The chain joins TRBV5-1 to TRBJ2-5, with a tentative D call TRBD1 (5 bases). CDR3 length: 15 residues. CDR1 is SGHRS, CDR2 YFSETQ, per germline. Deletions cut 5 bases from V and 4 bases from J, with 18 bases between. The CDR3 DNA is TGCGCCAGCAGTGTTCCCGAGATCCAGGGAGAGACCCAGTACTTC. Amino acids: CASSVPEIQGETQYF.

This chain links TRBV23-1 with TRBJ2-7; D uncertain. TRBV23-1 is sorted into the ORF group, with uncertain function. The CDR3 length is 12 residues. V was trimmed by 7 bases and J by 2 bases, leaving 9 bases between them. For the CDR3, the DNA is TGCGCCAGCATGCGGAGCCCCTACGAGCAGTACTTC. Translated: CASMRSPYEQYF.

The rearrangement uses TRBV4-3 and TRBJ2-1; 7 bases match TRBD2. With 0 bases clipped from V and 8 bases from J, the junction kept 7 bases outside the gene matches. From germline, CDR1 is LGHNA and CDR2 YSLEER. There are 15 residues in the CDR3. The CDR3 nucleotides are TGCGCCAGCAGCCAAGACTGGCGGGAGTACCATGAGCAGTTCTTC. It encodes CASSQDWREYHEQFF.

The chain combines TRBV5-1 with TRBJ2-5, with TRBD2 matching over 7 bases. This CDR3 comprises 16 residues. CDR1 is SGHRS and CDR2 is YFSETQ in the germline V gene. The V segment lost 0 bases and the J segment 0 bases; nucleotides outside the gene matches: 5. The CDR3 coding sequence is TGCGCCAGCAGCTTGGTGCTCGGGGGGAACCAAGAGACCCAGTACTTC. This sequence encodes CASSLVLGGNQETQYF.

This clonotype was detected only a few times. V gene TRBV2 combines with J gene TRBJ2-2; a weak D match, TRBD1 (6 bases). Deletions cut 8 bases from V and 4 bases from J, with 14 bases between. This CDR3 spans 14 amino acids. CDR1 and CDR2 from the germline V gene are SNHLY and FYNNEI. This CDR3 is CASQGQLSTGELFF. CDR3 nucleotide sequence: TGTGCCAGCCAGGGGCAATTGAGCACCGGGGAGCTGTTTTTT.

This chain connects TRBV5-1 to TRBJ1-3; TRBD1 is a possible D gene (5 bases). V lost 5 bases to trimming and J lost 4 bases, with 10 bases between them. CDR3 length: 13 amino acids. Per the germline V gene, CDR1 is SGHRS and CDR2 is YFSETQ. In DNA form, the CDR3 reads TGCGCCAGCAGGGGGGGATCCGGAAACACCATATATTTT. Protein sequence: CASRGGSGNTIYF.

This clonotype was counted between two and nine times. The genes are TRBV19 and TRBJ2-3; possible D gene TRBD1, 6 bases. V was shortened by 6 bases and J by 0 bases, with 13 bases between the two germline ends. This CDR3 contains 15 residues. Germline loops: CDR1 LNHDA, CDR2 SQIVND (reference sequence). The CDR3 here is CASRDRYPSTDTQYF. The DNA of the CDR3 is TGTGCCAGTAGAGACAGGTATCCTAGCACAGATACGCAGTATTTT.

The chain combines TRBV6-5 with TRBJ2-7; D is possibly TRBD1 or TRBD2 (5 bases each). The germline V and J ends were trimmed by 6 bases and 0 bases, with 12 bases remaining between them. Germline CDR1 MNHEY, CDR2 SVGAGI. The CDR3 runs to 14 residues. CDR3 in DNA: TGTGCCAGCAGACGGGGACGAACCTCCTACGAGCAGTACTTC. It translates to CASRRGRTSYEQYF.

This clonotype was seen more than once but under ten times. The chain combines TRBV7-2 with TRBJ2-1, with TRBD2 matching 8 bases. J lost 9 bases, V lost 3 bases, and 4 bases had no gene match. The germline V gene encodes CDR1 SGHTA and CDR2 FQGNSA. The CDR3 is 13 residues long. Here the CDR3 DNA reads TGTGCCAGCAGCTTTGGACTAGCTGGTGAGCAGTTCTTC. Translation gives CASSFGLAGEQFF.

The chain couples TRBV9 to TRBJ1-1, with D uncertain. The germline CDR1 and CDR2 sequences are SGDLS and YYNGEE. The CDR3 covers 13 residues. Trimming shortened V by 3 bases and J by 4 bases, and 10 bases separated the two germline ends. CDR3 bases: TGTGCCAGCAGCGCGGGCCCGGTCACTGAAGCTTTCTTT. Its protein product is CASSAGPVTEAFF.

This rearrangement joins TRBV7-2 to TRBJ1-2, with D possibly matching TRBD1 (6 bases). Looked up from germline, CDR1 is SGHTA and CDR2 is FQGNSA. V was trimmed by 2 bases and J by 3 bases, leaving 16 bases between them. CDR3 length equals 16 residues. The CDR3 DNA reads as TGTGCCAGCAGCTTATCCGCCGGGACACGGTACTATGGCTACACCTTC. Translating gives CASSLSAGTRYYGYTF. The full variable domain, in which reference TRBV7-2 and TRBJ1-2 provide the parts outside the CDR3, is GAGVSQSPSNKVTEKGKDVELRCDPISGHTALYWYRQSLGQGLEFLIYFQGNSAPDKSGLPSDRFSAERTGGSVSTLTIQRTQQEDSAVYLCASSLSAGTRYYGYTFGSGTRLTVV.

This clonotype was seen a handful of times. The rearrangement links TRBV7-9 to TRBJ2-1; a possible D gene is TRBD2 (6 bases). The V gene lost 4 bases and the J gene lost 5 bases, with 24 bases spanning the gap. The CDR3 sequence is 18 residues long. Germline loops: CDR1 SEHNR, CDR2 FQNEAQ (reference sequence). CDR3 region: CASSSTYQTGLDDNEQFF. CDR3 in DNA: TGTGCCAGCAGCTCGACTTACCAGACGGGACTGGACGACAATGAGCAGTTCTTC.

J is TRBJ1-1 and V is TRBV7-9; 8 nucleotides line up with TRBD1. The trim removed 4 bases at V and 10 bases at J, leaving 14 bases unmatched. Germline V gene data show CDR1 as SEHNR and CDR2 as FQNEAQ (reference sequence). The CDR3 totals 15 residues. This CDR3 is CASSSGGTGLIGAFF. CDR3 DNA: TGTGCCAGCAGCTCCGGGGGGACAGGCTTGATTGGAGCTTTCTTT. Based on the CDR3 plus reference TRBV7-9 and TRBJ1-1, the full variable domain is DTGVSQNPRHKITKRGQNVTFRCDPISEHNRLYWYRQTLGQGPEFLTYFQNEAQLEKSRLLSDRFSAERPKGSFSTLEIQRTEQGDSAMYLCASSSGGTGLIGAFFGQGTRLTVV.

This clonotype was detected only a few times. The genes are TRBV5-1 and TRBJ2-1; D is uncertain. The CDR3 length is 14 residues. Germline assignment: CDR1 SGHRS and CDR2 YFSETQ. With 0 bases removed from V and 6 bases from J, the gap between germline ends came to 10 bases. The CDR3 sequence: CASSLELQPNEQFF. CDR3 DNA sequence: TGCGCCAGCAGCTTGGAGTTACAGCCCAATGAGCAGTTCTTC.